The 9 T cell receptor beta chains reported below all come from one sample, sequenced in a study of blood T cells in healthy people across ages. Using a J-beta primer mix together with a sample-barcoded 5' primer, a second PCR was run for roughly 6 to 11 cycles. Via MiXCR, TCRdb re-called the 5' RACE reads, giving one row per CDR3 protein. The sample has over 1.5 million distinct CDR3 sequences, about 50% seen once; the top ten hold around 2.1%. Sequenced: blood. These receptors were collected from a middle-aged woman in good health.

CDR3 protein: CASSEPERGYGYTF. Here the CDR3 DNA reads TGTGCCAGCAGTGAACCGGAAAGGGGCTATGGCTACACCTTC. This chain uses TRBV25-1 with TRBJ1-2; D is possibly TRBD1 (5 bases). Germline V CDR1 and CDR2: MGHDK, SYGVNS. Trimming removed 2 bases at V and 4 bases at J, with 11 bases between. CDR3 length equals 14 residues.

The V call is TRBV6-5, the J call TRBJ2-5, with D unclear. The CDR3 spans 15 residues. Trimming took 0 bases from V and 4 from J, leaving 12 bases between them. Germline CDR1 reads MNHEY; CDR2 reads SVGAGI. CDR3 coding DNA: TGTGCCAGCAGTTACTCCGTCGGTTCGGGAGAGACCCAGTACTTC. It encodes CASSYSVGSGETQYF.

The rearrangement uses TRBV5-1 and TRBJ2-4; D may be TRBD1 (5 bases). The V end was cut by 0 bases, the J end by 6 bases, with 10 bases between. Germline CDR1 and CDR2: SGHRS and YFSETQ. The length of the CDR3 is 14 residues. Here the CDR3 reads CASSLETGGNIQYF. Written as DNA, the CDR3 is TGCGCCAGCAGCTTGGAAACAGGTGGAAACATTCAGTACTTC.

The CDR3 bases are TGTGCCAGCAGCGAGGGACAGGGATTACCGTTTAGCACAGATACGCAGTATTTT. Protein: CASSEGQGLPFSTDTQYF. The chain carries TRBV5-6 and TRBJ2-3, with 9 bases aligning to TRBD1. The CDR3 has 18 amino acids. V dropped 4 bases and J dropped 0; count of bases not matched to a gene: 12. Germline V gene lookup returns CDR1 SGHDT and CDR2 YYEEEE.

The chain has TRBV4-2 and TRBJ2-5; TRBD2 aligns across 9 bases. CDR3 size: 17 residues. V gave up 1 base and J gave up 3 bases; unmatched junction bases: 9. The germline V gene encodes CDR1 LGHNA and CDR2 YNFKEQ. The chain's CDR3 is CASSQGGSGGVKETQYF. Here the CDR3 DNA reads TGTGCCAGCAGCCAAGGGGGTAGCGGGGGTGTAAAAGAGACCCAGTACTTC.

This chain joins TRBV19 and TRBJ2-3; D call uncertain. Per the germline V gene, CDR1 is LNHDA and CDR2 is SQIVND (reference sequence). The CDR3 has 14 amino acids. The germline V and J ends were trimmed by 4 bases and 1 base, with 9 bases remaining between them. CDR3 protein: CASSNGQRTDTQYF. CDR3 DNA: TGTGCCAGTAGTAATGGGCAGCGCACAGATACGCAGTATTTT.

The V call is TRBV27, the J call TRBJ1-2, with D unresolved. The germline gives CDR1 MNHEY, CDR2 SMNVEV (reference sequence). V lost 0 bases and J lost 7, with 6 bases in between. The CDR3 is 12 residues long. In DNA form, the CDR3 reads TGTGCCAGCAGTTTATCCGGCCTTGGCTACACCTTC. It specifies CASSLSGLGYTF.

The chain joins TRBV18 to TRBJ2-6; no reliable D call. V lost 4 bases to trimming and J lost 13 bases, with 8 bases between them. Germline V lookup: CDR1 KGHSH, CDR2 LQKENI. This CDR3 has 11 amino acids. In nucleotides, the CDR3 is TGTGCCAGCTCACGGCAACATGTCCTGACTTTC. Translation: CASSRQHVLTF.

The chain employs TRBV7-9 and TRBJ2-3; D possibly corresponds to TRBD1 (6 bases). V dropped 6 bases and J dropped 0 bases, with 16 bases sitting between them. This CDR3 contains 16 residues. CDR1 is SEHNR and CDR2 is FQNEAQ in the germline V gene (reference sequence). This chain's CDR3 is CASRPRQARSTDTQYF. In DNA form, the CDR3 reads TGTGCCAGCAGACCCAGACAGGCTAGGAGCACAGATACGCAGTATTTT.